This paragraph covers one TCR beta chain sequence. Its antigen is currently unknown. The data are from a study of post-analysis software for immune sequencing data. General study results and limits: Four to six TRBV segments were significantly more frequent in patients than in controls. TRBV5-6, TRBV5-1 and TRBV20-1 were among these segments. Normalized Chao1 diversity in multiple sclerosis patients fell significantly below that of controls.

The library was made from cDNA and included unique molecular identifiers. Around 500,000 cDNA molecules were obtained from about 0.98 to 11 million T cells. TCRdb redid the calling of the PCR reads with MiXCR, one entry per CDR3 protein. The table lists some 160,000 distinct CDR3 sequences, around 36% of them singletons, with approximately 30% in the top ten. Per germline, CDR1 SGHRS and CDR2 YFSETQ. This CDR3 is 14 amino acids long. V was cut by 0 bases and J by 7 bases, with 12 bases left in between. The material sequenced was blood, taken after autologous hematopoietic stem cell transplantation. The sequence was collected from a girl aged 10 to 17 with multiple sclerosis. The V and J genes are TRBV5-1 and TRBJ2-3; possibly TRBD2 for D (5 bases). This CDR3 is CASSLALADNTQYF. The CDR3 DNA reads TGCGCCAGCAGCTTGGCGCTAGCCGATAATACGCAGTATTTT.